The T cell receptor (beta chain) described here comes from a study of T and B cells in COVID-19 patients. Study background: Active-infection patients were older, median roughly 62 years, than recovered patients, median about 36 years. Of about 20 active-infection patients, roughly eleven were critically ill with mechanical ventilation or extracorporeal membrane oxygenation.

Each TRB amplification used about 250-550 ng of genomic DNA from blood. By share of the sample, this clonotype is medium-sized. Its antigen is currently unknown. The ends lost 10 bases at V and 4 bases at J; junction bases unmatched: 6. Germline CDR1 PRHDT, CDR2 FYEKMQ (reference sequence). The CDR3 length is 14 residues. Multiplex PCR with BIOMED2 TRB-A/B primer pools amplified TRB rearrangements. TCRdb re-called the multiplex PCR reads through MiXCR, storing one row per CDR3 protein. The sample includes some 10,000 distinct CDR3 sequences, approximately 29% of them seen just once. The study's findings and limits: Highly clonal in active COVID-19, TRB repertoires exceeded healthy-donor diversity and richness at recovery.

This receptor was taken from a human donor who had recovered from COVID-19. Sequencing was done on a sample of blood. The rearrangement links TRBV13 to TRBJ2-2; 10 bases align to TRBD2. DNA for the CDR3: TGTGCCATCCGGACTAGCGGAGGCACCGGGGAGCTGTTTTTT. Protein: CAIRTSGGTGELFF.